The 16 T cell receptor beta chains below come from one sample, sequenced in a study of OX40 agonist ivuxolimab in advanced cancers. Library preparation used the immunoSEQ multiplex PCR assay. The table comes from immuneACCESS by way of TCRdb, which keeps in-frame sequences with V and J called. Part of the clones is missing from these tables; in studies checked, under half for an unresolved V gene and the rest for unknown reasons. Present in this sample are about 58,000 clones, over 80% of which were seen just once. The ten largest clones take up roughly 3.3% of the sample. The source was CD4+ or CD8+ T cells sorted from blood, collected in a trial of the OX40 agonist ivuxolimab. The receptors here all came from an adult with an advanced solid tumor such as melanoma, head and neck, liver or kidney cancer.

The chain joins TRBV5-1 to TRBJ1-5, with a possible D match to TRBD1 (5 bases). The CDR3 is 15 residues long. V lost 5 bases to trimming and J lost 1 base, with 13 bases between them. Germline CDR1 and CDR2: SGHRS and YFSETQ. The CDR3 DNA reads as TGCGCCAGCAGGGCGGGGGGGACCAGCAATCAGCCCCAGCATTTT. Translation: CASRAGGTSNQPQHF.

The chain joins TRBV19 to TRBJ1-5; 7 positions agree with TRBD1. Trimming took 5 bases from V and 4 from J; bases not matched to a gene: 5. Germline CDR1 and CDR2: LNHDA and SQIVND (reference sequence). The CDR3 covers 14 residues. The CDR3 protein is CASSGQGGNQPQHF. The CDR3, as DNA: TGTGCCAGTAGTGGGCAGGGGGGGAATCAGCCCCAGCATTTT.

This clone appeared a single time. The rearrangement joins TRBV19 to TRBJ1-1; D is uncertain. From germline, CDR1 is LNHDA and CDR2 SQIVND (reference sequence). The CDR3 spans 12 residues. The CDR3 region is CASGQVDAEAFF. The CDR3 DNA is TGTGCGAGTGGGCAGGTTGACGCTGAAGCTTTCTTT.

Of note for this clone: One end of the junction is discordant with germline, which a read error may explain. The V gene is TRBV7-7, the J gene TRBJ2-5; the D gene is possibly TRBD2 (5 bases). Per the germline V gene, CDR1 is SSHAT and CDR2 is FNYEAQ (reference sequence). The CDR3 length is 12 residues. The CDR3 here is CASSPTRETQYF. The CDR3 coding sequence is TGTGCTAGCAGCCCTACTAGGGAGACCCAGTACTTC.

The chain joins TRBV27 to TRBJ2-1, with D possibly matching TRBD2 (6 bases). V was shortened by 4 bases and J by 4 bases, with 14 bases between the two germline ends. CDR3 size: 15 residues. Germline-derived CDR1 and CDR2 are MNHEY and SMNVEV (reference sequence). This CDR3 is CASSSWAGRYNEQFF. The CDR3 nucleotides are TGTGCCAGCAGTTCTTGGGCAGGGAGGTACAATGAGCAGTTCTTC.

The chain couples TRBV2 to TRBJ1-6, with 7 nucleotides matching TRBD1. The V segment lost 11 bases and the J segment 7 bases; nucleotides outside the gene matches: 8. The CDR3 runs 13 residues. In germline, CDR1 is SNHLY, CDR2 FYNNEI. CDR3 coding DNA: TGTGCCGGCCGGGACAGCTTAAATTCACCCCTCCACTTT. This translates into CAGRDSLNSPLHF.

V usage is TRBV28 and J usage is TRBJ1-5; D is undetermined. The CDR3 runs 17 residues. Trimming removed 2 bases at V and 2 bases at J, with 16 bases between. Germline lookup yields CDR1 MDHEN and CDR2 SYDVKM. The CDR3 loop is CASSLDPLRAGNQPQHF. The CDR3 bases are TGTGCCAGCAGTTTAGATCCCCTTAGGGCAGGCAATCAGCCCCAGCATTTT.

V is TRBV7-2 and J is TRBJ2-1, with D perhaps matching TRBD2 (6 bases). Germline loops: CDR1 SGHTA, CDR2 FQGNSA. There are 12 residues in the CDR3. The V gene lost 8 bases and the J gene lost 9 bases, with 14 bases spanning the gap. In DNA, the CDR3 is TGTGCCAGCTCGCGGGGAAACGGTGAGCAGTTCTTC. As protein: CASSRGNGEQFF.

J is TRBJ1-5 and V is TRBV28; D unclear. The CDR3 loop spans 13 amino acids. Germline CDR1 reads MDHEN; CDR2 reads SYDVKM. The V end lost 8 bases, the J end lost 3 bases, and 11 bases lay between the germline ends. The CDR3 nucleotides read TGTGCCAGCGGAGGGAATTTCAATCAGCCCCAGCATTTT. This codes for CASGGNFNQPQHF.

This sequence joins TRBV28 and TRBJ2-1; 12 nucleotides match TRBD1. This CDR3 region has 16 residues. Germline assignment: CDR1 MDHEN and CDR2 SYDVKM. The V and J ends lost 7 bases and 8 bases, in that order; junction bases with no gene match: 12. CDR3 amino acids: CASTDNPGTGGDEQFF. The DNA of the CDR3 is TGTGCCAGCACCGATAACCCCGGGACAGGGGGCGATGAGCAGTTCTTC.

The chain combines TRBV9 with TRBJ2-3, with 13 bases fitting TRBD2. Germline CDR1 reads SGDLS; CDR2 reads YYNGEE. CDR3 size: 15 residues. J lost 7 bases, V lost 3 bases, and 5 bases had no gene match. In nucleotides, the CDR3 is TGTGCCAGCAGCGCCGGGACTAGCGGGGTATATACGCAGTATTTT. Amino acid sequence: CASSAGTSGVYTQYF.

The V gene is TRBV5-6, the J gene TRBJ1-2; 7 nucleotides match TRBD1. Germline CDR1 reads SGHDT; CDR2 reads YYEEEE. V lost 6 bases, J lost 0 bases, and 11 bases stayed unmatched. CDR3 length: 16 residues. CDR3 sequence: CASTYGQDPANYGYTF. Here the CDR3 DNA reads TGTGCCAGCACCTATGGACAGGATCCAGCTAACTATGGCTACACCTTC.

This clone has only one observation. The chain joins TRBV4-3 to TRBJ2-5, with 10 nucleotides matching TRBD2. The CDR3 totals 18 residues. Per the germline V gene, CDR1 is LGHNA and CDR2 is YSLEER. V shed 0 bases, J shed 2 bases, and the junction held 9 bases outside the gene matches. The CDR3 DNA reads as TGCGCCAGCAGCCAAGAGAGGGCTAGCGGGGGTCCGCAAGAGACCCAGTACTTC. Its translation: CASSQERASGGPQETQYF.

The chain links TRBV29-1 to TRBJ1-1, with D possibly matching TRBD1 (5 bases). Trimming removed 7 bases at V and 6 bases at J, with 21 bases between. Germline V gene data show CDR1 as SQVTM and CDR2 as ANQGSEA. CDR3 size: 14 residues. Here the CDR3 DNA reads TGCAGCGCCGCCATTGGGGCCTCAGTGCCTGAAGCTTTCTTT. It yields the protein CSAAIGASVPEAFF. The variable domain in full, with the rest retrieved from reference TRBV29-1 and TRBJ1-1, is SAVISQKPSRDICQRGTSLTIQCQVDSQVTMMFWYRQQPGQSLTLIATANQGSEATYESGFVIDKFPISRPNLTFSTLTVSNMSPEDSSIYLCSAAIGASVPEAFFGQGTRLTVV.

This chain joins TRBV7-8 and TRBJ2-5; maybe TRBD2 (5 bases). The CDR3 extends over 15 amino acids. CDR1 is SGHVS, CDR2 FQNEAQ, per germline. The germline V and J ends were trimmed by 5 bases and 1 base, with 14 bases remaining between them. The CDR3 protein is CASSLERGIQETQYF. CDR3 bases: TGTGCCAGCAGCCTTGAACGGGGTATCCAAGAGACCCAGTACTTC. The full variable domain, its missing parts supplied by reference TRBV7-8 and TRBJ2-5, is GAGVSQSPRYKVAKRGQDVALRCDPISGHVSLFWYQQALGQGPEFLTYFQNEAQLDKSGLPSDRFFAERPEGSVSTLKIQRTQQEDSAVYLCASSLERGIQETQYFGPGTRLLVL.

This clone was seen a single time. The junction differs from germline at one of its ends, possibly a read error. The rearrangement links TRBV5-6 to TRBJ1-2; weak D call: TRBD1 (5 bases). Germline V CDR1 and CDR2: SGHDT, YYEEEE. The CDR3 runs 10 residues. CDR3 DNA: TGTGCCAGCAGCTTTAGCAGGGAATCCTTC. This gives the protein CASSFSRESF. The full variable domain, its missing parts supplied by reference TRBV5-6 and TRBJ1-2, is DAGVTQSPTHLIKTRGQQVTLRCSPKSGHDTVSWYQQALGQGPQFIFQYYEEEERQRGNFPDRFSGHQFPNYSSELNVNALLLGDSALYLCASSFSRESFGSGTRLTVV.